The TCR beta chain under discussion was sequenced for a study of cytomegalovirus exposure and HLA in healthy donors. Study at large: It was reported in a later analysis that the 120 validation repertoires used the same platform as the roughly 670 first-cohort repertoires. Whole-study results and caveats: That first-cohort TCR clusters tended to co-occur in the 95 to 150 validation repertoires was found in a later analysis. The authors confirmed in vitro that a few CMV-associated chains were specific for CMV antigens. The study listed around 150 cytomegalovirus-associated TCR beta chains.

Regarding this clone: What it recognizes is unknown.

The CDR3 totals 18 residues. Between the trimmed V and J ends, which lost 0 bases and 1 base, there was a span of 19 bases. From germline, CDR1 is SGHRS and CDR2 YFSETQ. Assay: immunoSEQ multiplex PCR; the TCRdb copy retains only in-frame clones and omits some. The sample carries 150,000 or so clones, 85% to 90% recorded once. The clonotype was recovered from a woman between 18 and 29 years old in good health and CMV-seropositive. Source material: PBMCs. The V gene is TRBV5-1, the J gene TRBJ1-2; possible D gene TRBD1, 6 bases. For the CDR3, the DNA is TGCGCCAGCAGCTTGGTTAGGTATAGTAGGACAGATAACTATGGCTACACCTTC. It codes for CASSLVRYSRTDNYGYTF.